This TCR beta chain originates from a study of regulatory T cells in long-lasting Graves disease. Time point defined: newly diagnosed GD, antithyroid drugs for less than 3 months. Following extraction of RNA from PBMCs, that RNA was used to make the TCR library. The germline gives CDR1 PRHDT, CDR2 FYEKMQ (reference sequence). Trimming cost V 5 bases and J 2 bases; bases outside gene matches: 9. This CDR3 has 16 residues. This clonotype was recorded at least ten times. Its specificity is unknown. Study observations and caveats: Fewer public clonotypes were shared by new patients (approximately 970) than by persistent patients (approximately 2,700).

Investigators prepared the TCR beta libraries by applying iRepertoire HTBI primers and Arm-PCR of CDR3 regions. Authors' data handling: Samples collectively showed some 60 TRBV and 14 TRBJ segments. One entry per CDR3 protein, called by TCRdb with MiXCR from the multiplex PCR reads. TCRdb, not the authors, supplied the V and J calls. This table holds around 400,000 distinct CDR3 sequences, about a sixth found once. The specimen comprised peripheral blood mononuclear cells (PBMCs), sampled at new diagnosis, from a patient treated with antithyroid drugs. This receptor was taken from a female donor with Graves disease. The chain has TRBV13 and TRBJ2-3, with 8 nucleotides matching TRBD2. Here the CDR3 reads CASSPKRETYTDTQYF. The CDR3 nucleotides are TGTGCCAGCAGCCCGAAGCGGGAGACGTACACAGATACGCAGTATTTT.